This T cell receptor beta chain emerged from a study of naive and memory T cell subsets. CMV status came from CD4+ T cell IFNgamma after overnight CMV lysate stimulation of fresh PBMCs. CD4 T cells were positively selected, then CD8 T cells from the CD4-negative fraction. The beta constant-region primer was an equimolar mix of two oligonucleotides covering TRBC1 and TRBC2. From the UMI-ligation and nested PCR reads, TCRdb called clonotypes with MiXCR, one entry per CDR3 protein. The sample carries about 80,000 distinct CDR3 sequences, roughly 14% recorded once. With 2 bases removed from V and 10 bases from J, the gap between germline ends came to 21 bases. The CDR3 has 16 residues. Germline lookup yields CDR1 KGHSH and CDR2 LQKENI.

The chain links TRBV18 to TRBJ2-1; D is tentatively TRBD1 or TRBD2 (5 bases each). The clonotype comes from a human donor in good health. Sequencing was performed on central memory CD4+ T cells from blood. The CDR3 here is CASSPGSAGKEGEQFF. As DNA, the CDR3 is TGTGCCAGCTCACCAGGTTCCGCAGGGAAAGAGGGGGAGCAGTTCTTC.